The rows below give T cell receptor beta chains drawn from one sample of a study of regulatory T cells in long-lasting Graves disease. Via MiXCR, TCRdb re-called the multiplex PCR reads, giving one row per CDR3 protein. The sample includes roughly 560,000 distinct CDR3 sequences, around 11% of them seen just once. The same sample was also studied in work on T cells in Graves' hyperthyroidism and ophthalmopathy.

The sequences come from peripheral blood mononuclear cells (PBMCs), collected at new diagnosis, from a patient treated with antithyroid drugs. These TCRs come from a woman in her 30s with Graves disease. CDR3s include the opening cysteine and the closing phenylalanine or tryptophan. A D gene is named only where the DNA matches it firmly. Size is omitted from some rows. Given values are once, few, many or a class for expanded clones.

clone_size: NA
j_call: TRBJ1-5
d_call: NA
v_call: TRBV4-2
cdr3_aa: CASSQDPQRDQPQHF
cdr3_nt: TGTGCCAGCAGCCAAGACCCCCAAAGGGATCAGCCCCAGCATTTT

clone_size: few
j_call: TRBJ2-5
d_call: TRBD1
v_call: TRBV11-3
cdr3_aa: CASSLFGQAAETQYF
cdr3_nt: TGTGCCAGCAGCTTGTTCGGACAGGCCGCCGAGACCCAGTACTTC

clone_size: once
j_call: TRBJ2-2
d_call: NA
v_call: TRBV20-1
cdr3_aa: CSARVNGELFF
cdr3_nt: TGCAGTGCTAGAGTGAACGGGGAGCTGTTTTTT

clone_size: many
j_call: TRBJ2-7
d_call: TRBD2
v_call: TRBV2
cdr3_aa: CASSRGLADSYEQYF
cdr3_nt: TGTGCCAGCAGTAGGGGACTAGCGGACTCCTACGAGCAGTACTTC

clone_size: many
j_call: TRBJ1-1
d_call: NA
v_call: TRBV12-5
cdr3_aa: CASGLVEGGAGTEAFF
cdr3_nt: TGTGCTAGTGGTTTGGTAGAGGGGGGCGCGGGCACTGAAGCTTTCTTT

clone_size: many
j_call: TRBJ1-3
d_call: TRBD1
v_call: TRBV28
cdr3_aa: CASSLPQGAGNTIYF
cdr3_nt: TGTGCCAGCAGTTTACCCCAGGGGGCTGGAAACACCATATATTTT

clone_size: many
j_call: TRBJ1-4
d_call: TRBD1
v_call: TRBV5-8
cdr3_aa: CASSPRQGYEKLFF
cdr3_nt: TGTGCCAGCAGCCCCAGACAGGGATATGAAAAACTGTTTTTT

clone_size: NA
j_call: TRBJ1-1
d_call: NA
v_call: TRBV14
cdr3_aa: CASSQDQGGWWSTEAFF
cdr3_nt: TGTGCCAGCAGCCAAGATCAGGGAGGGTGGTGGAGCACTGAAGCTTTCTTT

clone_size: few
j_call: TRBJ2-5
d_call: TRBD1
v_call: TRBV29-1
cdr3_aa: CSAGQGSETQYF
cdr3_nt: TGCAGCGCCGGACAGGGGTCGGAGACCCAGTACTTC

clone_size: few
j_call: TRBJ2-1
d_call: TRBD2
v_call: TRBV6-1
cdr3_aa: CASSSAGLAGGRSYNEQFF
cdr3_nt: TGTGCCAGCAGCTCGGCGGGACTAGCGGGAGGGAGGTCCTACAATGAGCAGTTCTTC

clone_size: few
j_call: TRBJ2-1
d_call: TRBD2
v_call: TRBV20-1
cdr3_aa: CSGSGLAVYNEQFF
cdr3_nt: TGCAGTGGCTCGGGACTAGCGGTCTACAATGAGCAGTTCTTC

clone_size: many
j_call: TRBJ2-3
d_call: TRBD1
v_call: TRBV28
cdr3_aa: CASRFRTGHTDTQYF
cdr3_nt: TGTGCCAGCCGCTTCCGGACAGGGCACACAGATACGCAGTATTTT

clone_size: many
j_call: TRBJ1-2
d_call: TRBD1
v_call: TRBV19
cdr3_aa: CASSPGTGGYGYTF
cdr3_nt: TGTGCCAGTAGTCCCGGGACAGGGGGCTATGGCTACACCTTC

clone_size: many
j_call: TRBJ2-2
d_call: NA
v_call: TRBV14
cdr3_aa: CASSQAGIGELFF
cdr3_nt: TGTGCCAGCAGCCAAGCAGGCATCGGGGAGCTGTTTTTT

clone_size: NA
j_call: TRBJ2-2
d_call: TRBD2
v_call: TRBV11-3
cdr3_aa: CASSVGRDHGELFF
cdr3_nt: TGTGCCAGCAGTGTCGGGAGGGACCACGGGGAGCTGTTTTTT

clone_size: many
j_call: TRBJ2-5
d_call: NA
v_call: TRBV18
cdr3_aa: CASSPQEETQYF
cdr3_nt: TGTGCCAGCTCACCACAGGAAGAGACCCAGTACTTC

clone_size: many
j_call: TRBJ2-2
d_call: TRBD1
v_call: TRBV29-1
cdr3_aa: CSAQWGQGFGELFF
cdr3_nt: TGCAGCGCCCAATGGGGACAGGGGTTCGGGGAGCTGTTTTTT

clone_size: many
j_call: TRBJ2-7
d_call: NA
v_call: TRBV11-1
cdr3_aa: CASSARTQSYEQYF
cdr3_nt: TGTGCCAGCAGCGCCCGGACGCAATCCTACGAGCAGTACTTC

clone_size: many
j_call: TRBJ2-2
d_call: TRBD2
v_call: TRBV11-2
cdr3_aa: CASSPLAGRVTGELFF
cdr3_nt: TGTGCCAGCAGCCCGCTAGCGGGAAGGGTAACCGGGGAGCTGTTTTTT

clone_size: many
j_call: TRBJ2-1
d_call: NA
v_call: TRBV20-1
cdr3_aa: CSARERSGLRNNEQFF
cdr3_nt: TGCAGTGCTAGAGAGAGGAGCGGACTAAGGAACAATGAGCAGTTCTTC

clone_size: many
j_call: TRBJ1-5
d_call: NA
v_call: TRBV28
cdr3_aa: CASSLRQSSNQPQHF
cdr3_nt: TGTGCCAGCAGTTTAAGGCAGAGTAGCAATCAGCCCCAGCATTTT

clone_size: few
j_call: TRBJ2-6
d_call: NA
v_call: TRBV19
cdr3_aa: CASSSSPTGGANVLTF
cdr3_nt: TGTGCCAGTAGTTCTAGTCCGACGGGTGGGGCCAACGTCCTGACTTTC

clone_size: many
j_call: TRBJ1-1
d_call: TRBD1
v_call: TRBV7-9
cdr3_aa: CASSLGQGFWNTEAFF
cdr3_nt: TGTGCCAGCAGCTTAGGACAGGGCTTTTGGAACACTGAAGCTTTCTTT

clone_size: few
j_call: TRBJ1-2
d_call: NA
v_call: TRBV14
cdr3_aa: CASSPYWTSLGYTF
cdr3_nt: TGTGCCAGCAGCCCCTACTGGACAAGCCTCGGCTACACCTTC

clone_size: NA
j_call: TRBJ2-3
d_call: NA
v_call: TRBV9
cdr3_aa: CASSVAPPDTQYF
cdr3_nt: TGTGCCAGCAGCGTAGCCCCTCCGGATACGCAGTATTTT

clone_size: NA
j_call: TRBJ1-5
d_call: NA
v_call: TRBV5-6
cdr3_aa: CASSQEIGQPQHF
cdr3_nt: TGTGCCAGCAGCCAAGAGATAGGACAGCCCCAGCATTTT

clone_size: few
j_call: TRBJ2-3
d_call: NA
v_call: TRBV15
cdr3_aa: CATSRVRDSVLYF
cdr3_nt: TGTGCCACCAGCAGAGTCCGGGACTCGGTTTTGTATTTT

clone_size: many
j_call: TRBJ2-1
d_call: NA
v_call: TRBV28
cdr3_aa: CASSPVADRSYNEQFF
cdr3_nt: TGTGCCAGCAGTCCTGTAGCGGACCGCTCCTACAATGAGCAGTTCTTC